The sequence of this TCR beta chain was determined in a study of T cells expressing NK-cell markers. Turning to the study itself: In sorted CD3+CD56+NKG2C+, CD3+CD56+NKG2C- and CD3+CD56-NKG2C+ T cells, TCR beta repertoires were obtained. One of the eight sequenced donors was seronegative, whereas the other seven were HCMV-seropositive.

Study results and limitations: The same clonotypes also predominated in the CD3+CD56-NKG2C+ fraction of a handful of donors.

This CDR3 is 16 amino acids long. Germline CDR1 SGHNT, CDR2 YENEEA. Points on this clonotype: Its target is unknown.

TCRdb re-called the 5' RACE reads and shows each CDR3 protein once, DNA omitted. The sample totals about 410,000 distinct CDR3 sequences; its top ten clones hold about 10%. Sequencing used blood T cells: a sorted CD56 or NKG2C T cell subset, CD4+ or CD8+ T cells, or bulk PBMC T cells (not recorded which). This chain uses TRBV11-3 with TRBJ2-1. This clonotype was sampled from a woman aged 45-65 years in good health. The CDR3 loop reads CASSLVGRGSYNEQFF.